The 20 T cell receptor beta chains given below trace back to one sample, sequenced in a study of cytomegalovirus exposure and HLA in healthy donors. Primers included in the PCR were 60 Vbeta and 13 Jbeta primers. Measured with immunoSEQ multiplex PCR; TCRdb has only the in-frame clones, and not every one. The data show 150,000 to 170,000 clones, more than 60% seen once. Input material: PBMCs. These TCRs come from a woman between 40 and 50 years old in good health and CMV-seronegative.

The rearrangement joins TRBV4-1 to TRBJ1-5; 9 bases align to TRBD1. The V and J ends lost 4 bases and 11 bases, in that order; junction bases with no gene match: 12. This CDR3 spans 15 amino acids. In germline, CDR1 is MGHRA, CDR2 YSYEKL. The CDR3 sequence is CASSLRQGGRWAQHF. The CDR3 nucleotides read TGCGCCAGCAGCCTCAGACAGGGGGGCCGGTGGGCCCAGCATTTT.

Worth noting for this clone: One end of the junction fails to match germline, which may point to a read error. The rearrangement links TRBV7-9 to TRBJ1-1, with a weak D call TRBD1 (5 bases). Germline lookup yields CDR1 SEHNR and CDR2 FQNEAQ (reference sequence). This CDR3 has 12 amino acids. The CDR3 loop reads CSSSFEDTPAFF. The CDR3 DNA reads TGTTCCAGCAGCTTTGAGGACACGCCGGCTTTCTTT.

The rearrangement joins TRBV7-9 to TRBJ1-1; tentatively, D is TRBD1 (6 bases). Germline CDR1 is SEHNR and CDR2 is FQNEAQ (reference sequence). Trimming removed 0 bases at V and 5 bases at J, with 13 bases between. The CDR3 spans 15 residues. This CDR3 is CASSLAVGGGTEAFF. Here the CDR3 DNA reads TGTGCCAGCAGCTTAGCGGTTGGGGGCGGGACTGAAGCTTTCTTT.

J is TRBJ2-7 and V is TRBV7-9, with 11 nucleotides matching TRBD2. J lost 5 bases, V lost 5 bases, and 5 bases had no gene match. From germline, CDR1 is SEHNR and CDR2 FQNEAQ (reference sequence). The CDR3 contains 14 residues. The CDR3 nucleotides are TGTGCCAGCAGCCTTCTAGCGGGAGGAAACGAGCAGTACTTC. It translates to CASSLLAGGNEQYF.

V and J are TRBV5-1 and TRBJ2-3; 8 nucleotides match TRBD2. Germline V gene sequence: CDR1 SGHRS, CDR2 YFSETQ. V shed 7 bases, J shed 5 bases, and the junction held 6 bases outside the gene matches. This CDR3 comprises 13 residues. For the CDR3, the DNA is TGCGCCAGCCGCGGGGGGAGGGAAGATACGCAGTATTTT. Its protein is CASRGGREDTQYF. Using reference TRBV5-1 and TRBJ2-3 for the parts outside the CDR3, the full variable domain is KAGVTQTPRYLIKTRGQQVTLSCSPISGHRSVSWYQQTPGQGLQFLFEYFSETQRNKGNFPGRFSGRQFSNSRSEMNVSTLELGDSALYLCASRGGREDTQYFGPGTRLTVL.

This clone was detected a few times. This sequence joins TRBV7-6 and TRBJ2-5, with D possibly TRBD2 on 6 matching bases. Deletions cut 2 bases from V and 5 bases from J, with 15 bases between. Germline assignment: CDR1 SGHVS and CDR2 FNYEAQ. This CDR3 region has 15 residues. CDR3 loop: CASSLPSGGGETQYF. CDR3 sequence (DNA): TGTGCCAGCAGCTTACCTTCCGGGGGTGGGGAGACCCAGTACTTC.

The chain carries TRBV9 and TRBJ1-4; 9 positions match TRBD1. Germline trimming cut 3 bases from V and 4 bases from J; bases unmatched to any gene: 7. The CDR3 is 16 residues long. CDR1 and CDR2 from the germline V gene are SGDLS and YYNGEE. CDR3 coding DNA: TGTGCCAGCAGCGGTACTAAGACAGGGGGTAATGAAAAACTGTTTTTT. This sequence encodes CASSGTKTGGNEKLFF.

V is TRBV10-2 and J is TRBJ1-2; D is possibly TRBD1 (6 bases). The germline V and J ends were trimmed by 2 bases and 5 bases, with 12 bases remaining between them. Germline V gene data show CDR1 as WSHSY and CDR2 as SAAADI. The CDR3 spans 14 residues. This chain's CDR3 is CASSERGGGYGYTF. CDR3 in DNA: TGCGCCAGCAGTGAGAGGGGAGGGGGTTATGGCTACACCTTC.

Of note for this clone: One junction end does not reproduce the germline sequence, and a read error may be involved. V gene TRBV13 combines with J gene TRBJ2-7; 7 bases fit TRBD1. CDR1 and CDR2 from the germline V gene are PRHDT and FYEKMQ (reference sequence). The CDR3 has 12 residues. The CDR3 coding sequence is TGTGCCAGCAGCTCCAACCGGGACAGCGAACTCTTC. The encoded protein is CASSSNRDSELF.

Points on this clone: A junction boundary mismatches the germline segment, possibly from a read error. The V and J genes are TRBV9 and TRBJ2-5; 10 nucleotides agree with TRBD2. The V gene's germline CDR1 is SGDLS and CDR2 YYNGEE. There are 16 residues in the CDR3. The CDR3 DNA follows: TGTGCCAGCAGCGTAGGGCTAGCGGGAGTAGAAGAGACCCAATACTTC. Translating gives CASSVGLAGVEETQYF.

Points on this clone: At one of its ends the junction is not consistent with the germline gene, which may arise from a read error. V usage is TRBV18 and J usage is TRBJ1-4; 9 bases map to TRBD1. From germline, CDR1 is KGHSH and CDR2 LQKENI. The CDR3 length is 15 residues. CDR3 loop: CASSPQGAANEKLFF. The CDR3 DNA reads TGTGCCAGCTCGCCACAGGGGGCGGCTAATGAAAAACTGTTTTTT.

The V gene is TRBV7-6, the J gene TRBJ2-1, with 9 bases fitting TRBD2. The CDR3 covers 17 residues. Germline CDR1 SGHVS, CDR2 FNYEAQ. The J segment lost 5 bases and the V segment lost 1 base, leaving 9 bases of the junction unmatched. CDR3 coding DNA: TGTGCCAGCAGCTTAGTAGGGGGCGGGGGGGCCGACAATGAGCAGTTCTTC. Protein: CASSLVGGGGADNEQFF.

The V call is TRBV6-8, the J call TRBJ1-3, with 9 bases aligning to TRBD1. Unmatched junction bases numbered 8, after V lost 6 bases and J lost 5 bases. Germline V gene sequence: CDR1 MNHGY, CDR2 SAAAGT. The CDR3 spans 15 residues. DNA of the CDR3: TGTGCCAGCAGATACCGGACAGGGGATAGAAACACCATATATTTT. Translating gives CASRYRTGDRNTIYF.

The chain links TRBV5-8 to TRBJ1-1; D remains unclear. V was trimmed by 6 bases and J by 1 base, leaving 10 bases between them. Germline CDR1 SGHTS, CDR2 YDEGEE. The CDR3 is made up of 13 amino acids. CDR3 loop: CASKSYRNTEAFF. The CDR3 DNA sequence: TGTGCCAGCAAATCCTACCGGAACACTGAAGCTTTCTTT. The whole variable domain, remainder taken from reference TRBV5-8 and TRBJ1-1, is EAGVTQSPTHLIKTRGQQATLRCSPISGHTSVYWYQQALGLGLQFLLWYDEGEERNRGNFPPRFSGRQFPNYSSELNVNALELEDSALYLCASKSYRNTEAFFGQGTRLTVV.

The chain has TRBV7-8 and TRBJ2-2; perhaps TRBD2 as D (5 bases). V was trimmed by 4 bases and J by 7 bases, leaving 13 bases between them. Looked up from germline, CDR1 is SGHVS and CDR2 is FQNEAQ. This CDR3 has 14 residues. Here the CDR3 reads CASSSRAGSGELFF. Written as DNA, the CDR3 is TGTGCCAGCAGCTCGAGGGCGGGCAGCGGGGAGCTGTTTTTT.

This clone turned up a few times. V is TRBV28 and J is TRBJ2-1; D possibly corresponds to TRBD1 (6 bases). V was clipped by 3 bases and J by 3 bases, with 9 bases between them. This CDR3 is 14 amino acids long. Germline values: CDR1 MDHEN, CDR2 SYDVKM. In DNA, the CDR3 is TGTGCCAGCAGTTTTGCAGGGGACTACAATGAGCAGTTCTTC. It specifies CASSFAGDYNEQFF.

This chain joins TRBV10-3 and TRBJ1-1; 8 bases map to TRBD1. CDR3 length: 13 amino acids. Germline trimming cut 10 bases from V and 2 bases from J; bases unmatched to any gene: 6. Germline loops: CDR1 ENHRY, CDR2 SYGVKD. CDR3 in amino acids: CATKDRENTEAFF. In DNA, the CDR3 is TGTGCCACTAAGGACAGGGAAAACACTGAAGCTTTCTTT.

This chain links TRBV10-2 with TRBJ2-3, with D possibly matching TRBD1 (5 bases). CDR3 size: 16 residues. CDR1 and CDR2 from the germline V gene are WSHSY and SAAADI. V shed 0 bases and J shed 0 bases, with 10 bases lying between them. CDR3 DNA: TGCGCCAGCAGTGAGTCTGCAGGGTTAAGCACAGATACGCAGTATTTT. This codes for CASSESAGLSTDTQYF.

The gene calls are TRBV2 and TRBJ2-1; 8 bases align to TRBD2. The germline CDR1 and CDR2 sequences are SNHLY and FYNNEI. The CDR3 is made up of 14 amino acids. Trimming cost V 6 bases and J 3 bases; bases outside gene matches: 4. In DNA, the CDR3 is TGTGCCAGCAGATCCGGGGGGGGCTACAATGAGCAGTTCTTC. Translating gives CASRSGGGYNEQFF.

The chain recombines TRBV6-6 with TRBJ1-5; D is possibly TRBD1 (5 bases). In germline, CDR1 is MNHNY, CDR2 SVGAGI (reference sequence). With 3 bases removed from V and 7 bases from J, the gap between germline ends came to 16 bases. This CDR3 comprises 15 residues. The CDR3 DNA sequence: TGTGCCAGCAGTTATGGGAGGGGCATTGAACAGCCCCAGCATTTT. It is translated as CASSYGRGIEQPQHF.